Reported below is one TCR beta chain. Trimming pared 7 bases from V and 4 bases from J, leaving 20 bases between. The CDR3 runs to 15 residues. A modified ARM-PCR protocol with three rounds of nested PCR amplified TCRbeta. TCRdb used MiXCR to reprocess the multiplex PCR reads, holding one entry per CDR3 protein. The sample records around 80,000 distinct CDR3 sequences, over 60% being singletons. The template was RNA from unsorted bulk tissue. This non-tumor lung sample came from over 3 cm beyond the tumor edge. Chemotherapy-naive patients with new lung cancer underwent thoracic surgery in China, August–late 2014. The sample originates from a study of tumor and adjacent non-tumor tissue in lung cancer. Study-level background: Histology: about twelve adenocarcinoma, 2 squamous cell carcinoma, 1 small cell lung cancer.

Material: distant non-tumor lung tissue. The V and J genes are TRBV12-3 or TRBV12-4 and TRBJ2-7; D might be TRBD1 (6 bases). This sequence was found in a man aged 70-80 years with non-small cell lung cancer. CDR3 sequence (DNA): TGTGCCAGCACTAGGTTCCAGGGGTATTCATACGAGCAGTACTTC. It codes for CASTRFQGYSYEQYF.